Below, 14 T cell receptor beta chains from the same sample are listed, as sequenced in a study of shared clonotypes between healthy human individuals (dated by TCRdb to the early 2020s). The library was prepared using the immunoSEQ multiplex PCR assay. Held by TCRdb, this immuneACCESS table contains in-frame sequences only and omits some clones. Under half of the omission traces to an unresolved V gene where checked; the cause of the rest is unknown. The table for this sample lists hundreds of thousands of clones; roughly three quarters of them were counted only once. About 13% of the sample is held by the ten biggest clonotypes. Source material: PBMCs. The source of these receptors is a woman aged 40 to 50 in good health. Some clones in this sample may be carry-over from other donors' samples.

The chain is built from TRBV5-1 and TRBJ1-2; 10 nucleotides match TRBD1. The trim removed 4 bases at V and 2 bases at J, leaving 8 bases unmatched. Germline V gives CDR1 SGHRS, CDR2 YFSETQ. This CDR3 has 16 residues. The CDR3 spells CASSPRRGQGNYGYTF. In DNA, the CDR3 is TGCGCCAGCAGCCCCCGAAGGGGACAGGGGAACTATGGCTACACCTTC.

The J gene is TRBJ1-1, the V gene TRBV11-2; no definite D call. The CDR3 contains 16 residues. The V gene's germline CDR1 is SGHAT and CDR2 FQNNGV. V lost 8 bases and J 3 bases, leaving 22 bases between the germline ends. The CDR3 DNA is TGTGCCAGCTATGGGCAGCGTGGGGTATGGGACACTGAAGCTTTCTTT. It encodes CASYGQRGVWDTEAFF. The variable domain in full, with the rest retrieved from reference TRBV11-2 and TRBJ1-1, is EAGVAQSPRYKIIEKRQSVAFWCNPISGHATLYWYQQILGQGPKLLIQFQNNGVVDDSQLPKDRFSAERLKGVDSTLKIQPAKLEDSAVYLCASYGQRGVWDTEAFFGQGTRLTVV.

This sequence joins TRBV18 and TRBJ1-2; TRBD1 matches 8 bases. The V gene end was trimmed by 6 bases and the J gene end by 6 bases; junction bases not matched to a gene: 12. The CDR3 totals 15 residues. The germline gives CDR1 KGHSH, CDR2 LQKENI. This chain's CDR3 is CASSPGTGQLDGYTF. DNA for the CDR3: TGTGCCAGCTCCCCCGGGACAGGACAACTAGATGGCTACACCTTC.

The sample holds a few counts of this clone. The V gene is TRBV30, the J gene TRBJ1-2, with no clear D. Trimming removed 7 bases at V and 0 bases at J, with 9 bases between. This CDR3 has 12 residues. Germline loops: CDR1 GTSNPN, CDR2 SVGIG (reference sequence). CDR3: CASQRSNYGYTF. The CDR3 DNA follows: TGTGCCTCCCAACGGTCTAACTATGGCTACACCTTC.

The rearrangement uses TRBV7-8 and TRBJ1-4; 8 bases fit TRBD1. In germline, CDR1 is SGHVS, CDR2 FQNEAQ. The CDR3 is 14 residues long. V lost 5 bases and J lost 6; bases outside the gene matches: 5. CDR3 nucleotide sequence: TGTGCCAGCAGCGAAGGACAGGGTTATGAAAAACTGTTTTTT. Amino acid sequence: CASSEGQGYEKLFF.

The V and J genes are TRBV5-6 and TRBJ2-1; D is unclear. CDR3 length equals 16 residues. Germline values: CDR1 SGHDT, CDR2 YYEEEE. Trimming cost V 0 bases and J 1 base, with 11 bases left between them. This CDR3 is CASSLAHPASYNEQFF. In DNA form, the CDR3 reads TGTGCCAGCAGCTTGGCGCACCCAGCATCCTACAATGAGCAGTTCTTC.

The rearrangement joins TRBV28 to TRBJ2-2, with D tentatively TRBD2 (6 bases). The germline V gene encodes CDR1 MDHEN and CDR2 SYDVKM. V was cut by 3 bases and J by 5 bases, with 13 bases left in between. The CDR3 covers 15 residues. The CDR3 reads CASSLRGLPTGELFF. In DNA, the CDR3 is TGTGCCAGCAGTTTGAGGGGACTGCCTACCGGGGAGCTGTTTTTT.

This rearrangement joins TRBV11-2 to TRBJ2-7; TRBD2 agrees at 7 bases. The CDR3 consists of 16 residues. CDR1 is SGHAT and CDR2 is FQNNGV in the germline V gene. Unmatched junction bases numbered 13, after V lost 3 bases and J lost 5 bases. CDR3 sequence reads: CASSFGWNDGGNEQYF. CDR3 sequence (DNA): TGTGCCAGCAGCTTTGGGTGGAACGACGGGGGGAACGAGCAGTACTTC.

Only a few counts were recorded for this clone. The CDR3 DNA reads as TGCAGCGTTGACCCTGGCACAGATACGCAGTATTTT. Its translation is CSVDPGTDTQYF. The V and J genes are TRBV29-1 and TRBJ2-3; D ambiguous. Trimming removed 3 bases from V and 1 base from J, with 5 bases in between. CDR3 length equals 12 residues. The germline CDR1 and CDR2 sequences are SQVTM and ANQGSEA.

The CDR3 DNA reads as TGTGCCAGCAGCCGGGACAGGGGTAGTGAAAAACTGTTTTTT. This codes for CASSRDRGSEKLFF. The gene calls are TRBV7-6 and TRBJ1-4, with 10 positions matching TRBD1. Germline V CDR1 and CDR2: SGHVS, FNYEAQ. Germline trimming cut 5 bases from V and 7 bases from J; bases unmatched to any gene: 4. This CDR3 has 14 amino acids.

The chain couples TRBV9 to TRBJ2-3; 7 nucleotides align to TRBD2. The J segment lost 6 bases and the V segment lost 0 bases, leaving 22 bases of the junction unmatched. Germline V gene lookup returns CDR1 SGDLS and CDR2 YYNGEE. This CDR3 has 20 amino acids. The DNA for the CDR3 is TGTGCCAGCAGCGTAGCGGGGGGTGGGGCTCAGCGGCCCCACCTGGATACGCAGTATTTT. This encodes CASSVAGGGAQRPHLDTQYF.

The chain is built from TRBV27 and TRBJ1-2; 10 bases map to TRBD1. The CDR3 extends over 15 amino acids. V lost 6 bases, J lost 0 bases, and 4 bases stayed unmatched. CDR1 is MNHEY, CDR2 SMNVEV, per germline (reference sequence). The CDR3 region is CASRGTGVANYGYTF. CDR3 coding DNA: TGTGCCAGCAGGGGGACAGGGGTAGCTAACTATGGCTACACCTTC.

The CDR3 DNA reads as TGTGCCAGCAGCGTAGCCCCGGGGCTAGACTACGAGCAGTACTTC. This sequence encodes CASSVAPGLDYEQYF. This chain links TRBV9 with TRBJ2-5; D tentatively fits TRBD1 or TRBD2 (5 bases each). Gene TRBJ2-7 matches the end of the DNA better, so the J call may be wrong. The CDR3 totals 15 residues. Germline assignment: CDR1 SGDLS and CDR2 YYNGEE.

J is TRBJ1-1 and V is TRBV19; 8 nucleotides match TRBD1. V lost 9 bases, J lost 3 bases, and 12 bases stayed unmatched. Germline lookup yields CDR1 LNHDA and CDR2 SQIVND (reference sequence). CDR3 size: 15 residues. DNA for the CDR3: TGTGCCAGCACACCCTGGGGACAGGACGACACTGAAGCTTTCTTT. It yields the protein CASTPWGQDDTEAFF.